This TCR beta chain came from a study of PD-1 blockade in classical Hodgkin lymphoma. In the study overall: Each patient was given nivolumab 3 mg/kg through a vein every 2 weeks.

Concerning this clone: Its target is unknown.

Each and every patient relapsed after autologous stem cell transplantation, and patients got differing brentuximab vedotin exposure. Patients' outcomes at their best amounted to complete response, partial response or progressive disease. This CDR3 spans 15 amino acids. CDR1 is MNHEY and CDR2 is SVGAGI in the germline V gene. V lost 7 bases to trimming and J lost 3 bases; unmatched junction nucleotides: 6. Assay: immunoSEQ multiplex PCR; the TCRdb copy retains only in-frame clones and omits some. The data show 100,000 to 120,000 clones, with roughly nine tenths seen just once and around 20% held by the top ten. Whole-study findings and limits: Complete responders' diversity at baseline resembled that of newly diagnosed patients. Reports described newly diagnosed patients as having lower baseline TCR diversity than healthy donors.

This material consisted of peripheral blood mononuclear cells (PBMCs), taken before the second cycle of nivolumab. The chain couples TRBV6-5 to TRBJ1-5; TRBD1 matches at 10 bases. The TCR originated in a human donor with classical Hodgkin lymphoma. Written as DNA, the CDR3 is TGTGCCAGCAAAGCGACAGGGGGCAACAATCAGCCCCAGCATTTT. This codes for CASKATGGNNQPQHF.